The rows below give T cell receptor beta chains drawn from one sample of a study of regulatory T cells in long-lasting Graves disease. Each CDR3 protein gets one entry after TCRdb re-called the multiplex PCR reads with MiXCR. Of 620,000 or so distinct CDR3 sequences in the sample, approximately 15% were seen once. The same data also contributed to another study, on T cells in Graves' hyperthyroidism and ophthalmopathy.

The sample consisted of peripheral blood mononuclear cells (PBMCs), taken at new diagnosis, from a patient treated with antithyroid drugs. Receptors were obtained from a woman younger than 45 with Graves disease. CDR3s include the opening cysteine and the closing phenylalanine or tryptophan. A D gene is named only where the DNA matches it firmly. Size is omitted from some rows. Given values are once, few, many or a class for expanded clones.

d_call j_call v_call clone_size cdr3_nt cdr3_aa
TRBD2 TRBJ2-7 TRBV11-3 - TGTGCCAGCAGCTACACTAGCGACTACGAGCAGTACTTC CASSYTSDYEQYF
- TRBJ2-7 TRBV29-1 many TGCAGCGTTGGCGGGGTATCCTACGAGCAGTACTTC CSVGGVSYEQYF
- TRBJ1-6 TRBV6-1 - TGTGCCAGCAGTGAAGCTCGCACAGGGAGATCACCCCTCCACTTT CASSEARTGRSPLHF
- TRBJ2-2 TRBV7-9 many TGTGCCAGCAGCTTCCCAGGAAAGGCCGGGGAGCTGTTTTTT CASSFPGKAGELFF
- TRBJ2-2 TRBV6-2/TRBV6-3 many TGTGCCAGCAGTTACTCTGCTACCGGGGAGCTGTTTTTT CASSYSATGELFF
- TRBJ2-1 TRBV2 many TGTGCCAGCAGTGAAGCCAGATCGGGTGAGCAGTTCTTC CASSEARSGEQFF
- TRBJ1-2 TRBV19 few TGTGCCAGTAGTATTCGGACGTCGTATGGCTACACCTTC CASSIRTSYGYTF
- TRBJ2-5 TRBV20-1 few TGCAGTGCTAGATTGGAGGGAGCAGGGGAGGGGGAGACCCAGTACTTC CSARLEGAGEGETQYF
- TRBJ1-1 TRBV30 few TGTGCCTGGAGTTATGTCACTGAAGCTTTCTTT CAWSYVTEAFF
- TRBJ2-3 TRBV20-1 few TGCAGTGCTGCTACTGGTGTAGGAGGGTACACAGATACGCAGTATTTT CSAATGVGGYTDTQYF